The 5 T cell receptor beta chains below come from one sample, sequenced in a study of CD8+CD57+ T cells in acquired aplastic anemia. The use of genomic DNA as template underpinned the TCR beta VDJ and CDR3 profiling. Each CDR3 protein is one row after TCRdb ran MiXCR on the reads. The sample lists 120,000 or so distinct CDR3 sequences; 40% were seen once. Whoever was chosen for sequencing had shown CD8+CD57+ cell expansion by flow cytometry. What was sequenced was sorted CD4+, CD8+, or CD8+CD57+ T cells (not recorded which) from PBMCs. The receptors shown here come from a human donor with aplastic anemia.

This clonotype has more than one count but fewer than ten. The chain recombines TRBV11-1 with TRBJ2-3, with 8 nucleotides matching TRBD2. Germline values: CDR1 SGHAT, CDR2 FQDESV (reference sequence). V lost 3 bases and J lost 7; bases outside the gene matches: 9. CDR3 length equals 15 residues. CDR3 residues: CASSFPGTRPNTQYF. CDR3 DNA: TGTGCCAGCAGCTTTCCCGGGACTAGACCTAATACGCAGTATTTT.

This clonotype was detected many times. The V and J genes are TRBV20-1 and TRBJ1-2; TRBD1 matches 7 bases. The CDR3 is 16 amino acids. With V trimmed by 1 base and J by 0 bases, 8 bases remained unmatched. Germline V gene data show CDR1 as DFQATT and CDR2 as SNEGSKA (reference sequence). In DNA form, the CDR3 reads TGCAGTGCTAGAGGAGGGGGCTACCAAGCTAACTATGGCTACACCTTC. Translated: CSARGGGYQANYGYTF.

The CDR3 sequence is CATTSDSLPRTSGSTQYF. The CDR3, as DNA: TGTGCCACCACCAGTGATTCCCTCCCTAGGACTAGCGGGAGTACGCAGTATTTT. The chain links TRBV15 to TRBJ2-3; 13 bases are shared with TRBD2. The J segment lost 8 bases and the V segment lost 7 bases, leaving 18 bases of the junction unmatched. Germline V gene data show CDR1 as LNHNV and CDR2 as YYDKDF (reference sequence). The CDR3 sequence is 18 residues long.

This clonotype was counted between two and nine times. The chain links TRBV6-1 to TRBJ2-3; 10 bases agree with TRBD1. Germline CDR1 MNHNS, CDR2 SASEGT. CDR3 length: 16 amino acids. Germline trimming cut 4 bases from V and 1 base from J; bases unmatched to any gene: 5. CDR3 region: CASSGGTGVGTDTQYF. The CDR3, as DNA: TGTGCCAGCAGTGGCGGGACAGGGGTTGGCACAGATACGCAGTATTTT.

This clonotype was detected ten times or more. The V gene is TRBV14, the J gene TRBJ1-3, with 7 bases matching TRBD1. The junction had 14 bases not matched to a gene; V was cut back by 2 bases and J by 7 bases. Germline V lookup: CDR1 SGHDN, CDR2 FVKESK. This CDR3 has 17 amino acids. The CDR3 coding sequence is TGTGCCAGCAGCCAACTACGGGACAGCCCTCCGGGGAACACCATATATTTT. It yields the protein CASSQLRDSPPGNTIYF.